This passage covers 6 T cell receptor beta chains from one sample sequenced in a study of identical twins. TCRdb used MiXCR to reprocess the 5' RACE reads, holding one entry per CDR3 protein. The data hold more than 1.5 million distinct CDR3 sequences, with roughly 35% observed a single time. Sequencing was done on a sample of cord blood. The source of these receptors is a newborn girl in good health.

This chain connects TRBV5-1 to TRBJ2-1, with 7 bases aligning to TRBD2. Per germline, CDR1 SGHRS and CDR2 YFSETQ. This CDR3 contains 17 residues. Trimming removed 3 bases from V and 6 bases from J; junction bases left unmatched: 15. In DNA, the CDR3 is TGCGCCAGCAGCTCGACCCCCGGCGGGAGCTACTCCAATGAGCAGTTCTTC. The encoded protein is CASSSTPGGSYSNEQFF.

This clonotype was observed at least ten times. The chain couples TRBV29-1 to TRBJ2-5; D uncertain. Germline assignment: CDR1 SQVTM and CDR2 ANQGSEA. Trimming cost V 6 bases and J 5 bases, with 13 bases left between them. The CDR3 has 12 amino acids. CDR3 bases: TGCAGCGTAACGACATTGCTTGAGACCCAGTACTTC. Protein: CSVTTLLETQYF. The whole variable domain, remainder taken from reference TRBV29-1 and TRBJ2-5, is SAVISQKPSRDICQRGTSLTIQCQVDSQVTMMFWYRQQPGQSLTLIATANQGSEATYESGFVIDKFPISRPNLTFSTLTVSNMSPEDSSIYLCSVTTLLETQYFGPGTRLLVL.

This clonotype has just a few counts. The rearrangement links TRBV6-5 to TRBJ2-1, with 7 nucleotides matching TRBD2. The CDR3 is made up of 18 amino acids. V lost 0 bases, J lost 0 bases, and 8 bases stayed unmatched. In germline, CDR1 is MNHEY, CDR2 SVGAGI. The CDR3, as DNA: TGTGCCAGCAGTTACTCGCCTAAGCGGGGTCTCTCCTACAATGAGCAGTTCTTC. Residues: CASSYSPKRGLSYNEQFF.

The CDR3 sequence: CASRPPGLAPYEQYF. The CDR3, as DNA: TGTGCCAGCAGACCACCGGGACTAGCCCCCTACGAGCAGTACTTC. The chain joins TRBV28 to TRBJ2-7; 9 bases are a match to TRBD2. V was pared by 6 bases and J by 2 bases, with 8 bases of the junction left unmatched. The germline gives CDR1 MDHEN, CDR2 SYDVKM. There are 15 residues in the CDR3.

This clonotype has ten or more counts. The V and J genes are TRBV4-2 and TRBJ2-7; no clear D. V was shortened by 0 bases and J by 3 bases, with 6 bases between the two germline ends. Germline CDR1 LGHNA, CDR2 YNFKEQ. CDR3 length: 13 amino acids. CDR3 coding DNA: TGTGCCAGCAGCCAAGACGTTCTCTACGAGCAGTACTTC. Protein product: CASSQDVLYEQYF.

This clonotype was seen a handful of times. The rearrangement joins TRBV11-2 to TRBJ2-7; a possible D gene is TRBD2 (6 bases). Trimming took off 4 bases at V and 0 bases at J, with 10 bases between the two ends. This CDR3 has 14 residues. Germline V gene lookup returns CDR1 SGHAT and CDR2 FQNNGV. The CDR3 region is CASSSGTHSYEQYF. The CDR3 DNA reads as TGTGCCAGCAGCTCAGGGACTCACTCCTACGAGCAGTACTTC.